The 32 T cell receptor beta chains reported below all come from one sample, sequenced in a study of shared clonotypes between healthy human individuals. The data were produced by immunoSEQ multiplex PCR, yet TCRdb's version contains in-frame clones alone and is incomplete. There are about 2.3 million clones in the sample; over 90% occur only once, and 0.39% lies in the top ten. The sequenced material came from naive CD4+ T cells from PBMCs. Subset reported: CD45RA+ positively selected. All receptors derive from a man between 18 and 29 years old in good health. Some clones in this sample may be carry-over from other donors' samples.

This clone was found once. In the same sample, other DNA sequences code for this CDR3. The rearrangement joins TRBV20-1 to TRBJ2-7; no clear D gene. CDR3 size: 11 residues. CDR1 DFQATT and CDR2 SNEGSKA come from the germline V gene (reference sequence). With 6 bases removed from V and 2 bases from J, the gap between germline ends came to 8 bases. CDR3 coding DNA: TGCAGTGCCTCATCGACCTACGAGCAGTACTTC. It is translated as CSASSTYEQYF.

This sequence joins TRBV7-3 and TRBJ2-1; the D gene is possibly TRBD2 (6 bases). Deletions cut 5 bases from V and 6 bases from J, with 17 bases between. CDR1 is SGHTA, CDR2 FQGTGA, per germline. The length of the CDR3 is 15 residues. Here the CDR3 DNA reads TGTGCCAGCAGCGACGACTCCGTCGGGGGCAATGAGCAGTTCTTC. Translation gives CASSDDSVGGNEQFF.

V is TRBV11-2 and J is TRBJ1-4; D is unclear. CDR3 length equals 11 residues. V lost 0 bases to trimming and J lost 10 bases, with 3 bases between them. Germline CDR1 reads SGHAT; CDR2 reads FQNNGV. The CDR3 DNA reads TGTGCCAGCAGCTTAGAGGGAAAACTGTTTTTT. Translated: CASSLEGKLFF. The full variable domain, its missing parts supplied by reference TRBV11-2 and TRBJ1-4, is EAGVAQSPRYKIIEKRQSVAFWCNPISGHATLYWYQQILGQGPKLLIQFQNNGVVDDSQLPKDRFSAERLKGVDSTLKIQPAKLEDSAVYLCASSLEGKLFFGSGTQLSVL.

This clone was picked up one time. This chain connects TRBV7-2 to TRBJ2-1, with D unclear. The germline V gene has CDR1 SGHTA and CDR2 FQGNSA. V lost 2 bases to trimming and J lost 4 bases, with 12 bases between them. This CDR3 has 15 residues. This CDR3 reads CASSLLGSLYNEQFF. CDR3 nucleotides: TGTGCCAGCAGCTTACTGGGTAGCCTTTACAATGAGCAGTTCTTC.

The chain carries TRBV28 and TRBJ1-2, with D perhaps matching TRBD1 (6 bases). Germline assignment: CDR1 MDHEN and CDR2 SYDVKM. V was clipped by 6 bases and J by 4 bases, with 27 bases between them. This CDR3 is built from 18 residues. The CDR3 DNA sequence: TGTGCCAGCAGGGGGCCCCGGGACGCTAAGAGAGGGGGCTATGGCTACACCTTC. This sequence encodes CASRGPRDAKRGGYGYTF.

The chain has TRBV7-3 and TRBJ2-6, with D unresolved. V lost 2 bases and J 0 bases, leaving 11 bases between the germline ends. The germline gives CDR1 SGHTA, CDR2 FQGTGA. The CDR3 sequence is 17 residues long. CDR3 sequence reads: CASSLAEKSSGANVLTF. As DNA, the CDR3 is TGTGCCAGCAGCTTAGCCGAGAAGAGCTCTGGGGCCAACGTCCTGACTTTC. Complete variable domain (other parts from reference TRBV7-3 and TRBJ2-6): GAGVSQTPSNKVTEKGKYVELRCDPISGHTALYWYRQSLGQGPEFLIYFQGTGAADDSGLPNDRFFAVRPEGSVSTLKIQRTERGDSAVYLCASSLAEKSSGANVLTFGAGSRLTVL.

The chain combines TRBV4-3 with TRBJ1-5; D ambiguous. The CDR3 loop spans 15 amino acids. V lost 0 bases, J lost 7 bases, and 13 bases lay in between. Germline V gives CDR1 LGHNA, CDR2 YSLEER. DNA for the CDR3: TGCGCCAGCAGCCAAGATTCAGTGGGAGAACAGCCCCAGCATTTT. It translates to CASSQDSVGEQPQHF.

The genes are TRBV21-1 and TRBJ2-7; the table calls TRBD1, which could not be checked here. TRBV21-1 is a listed pseudogene. The CDR3 has 16 residues. The CDR3 is CASSPKPGTGGYEQYF. The DNA for the CDR3 is TGTGCCAGCAGCCCTAAACCCGGGACAGGTGGATACGAGCAGTACTTC.

On this clone itself: The sample carries other DNA sequences with the same CDR3. The chain employs TRBV28 and TRBJ1-2; D unclear. The CDR3 is made up of 11 amino acids. Trimming took off 6 bases at V and 4 bases at J, with 6 bases between the two ends. Germline V gives CDR1 MDHEN, CDR2 SYDVKM. This CDR3 reads CASSPSYGYTF. The CDR3 region has the DNA TGTGCCAGCAGCCCCAGCTATGGCTACACCTTC.

This clone showed up just once. The chain links TRBV5-4 to TRBJ1-1; tentatively, D is TRBD1 (6 bases). This CDR3 is built from 19 residues. V was clipped by 4 bases and J by 0 bases, with 25 bases between them. CDR1 and CDR2 from the germline V gene are SGHNT and YYREEE (reference sequence). CDR3 DNA sequence: TGTGCCAGCAGCCCTAGATCCGGGACAAAGGGGGGGATGAACACTGAAGCTTTCTTT. Translation gives CASSPRSGTKGGMNTEAFF.

This rearrangement joins TRBV5-1 to TRBJ1-2, with 7 bases that match TRBD1. J was trimmed by 4 bases and V by 0 bases; bases with no gene match: 9. The CDR3 extends over 16 amino acids. Germline V gene sequence: CDR1 SGHRS, CDR2 YFSETQ. The CDR3 nucleotides are TGCGCCAGCAGCTTGGGGACAGGAATTAGGTCCTATGGCTACACCTTC. Amino acid sequence: CASSLGTGIRSYGYTF.

The CDR3 DNA follows: TGCGCCAGCAGCCAAGACGGCAGGATATACAATGAGCAGTTCTTC. As protein: CASSQDGRIYNEQFF. The chain recombines TRBV4-1 with TRBJ2-1; D uncertain. There are 15 residues in the CDR3. Trimming cost V 0 bases and J 4 bases, with 10 bases left between them. Germline V gives CDR1 MGHRA, CDR2 YSYEKL.

This rearrangement joins TRBV29-1 to TRBJ2-2; D is uncertain. The V end lost 5 bases, the J end lost 4 bases, and 8 bases lay between the germline ends. Germline-derived CDR1 and CDR2 are SQVTM and ANQGSEA. The CDR3 is 12 amino acids. The CDR3 protein is CSVLWTTGELFF. DNA of the CDR3: TGCAGCGTTCTCTGGACCACCGGGGAGCTGTTTTTT.

In its sample, this clone was seen once. The chain has TRBV6-1 and TRBJ2-3; D assignment may be TRBD1 or TRBD2 (6 bases each). V lost 4 bases, J lost 5 bases, and 22 bases lay in between. Looked up from germline, CDR1 is MNHNS and CDR2 is SASEGT. The CDR3 is 17 amino acids. CDR3 region: CASSGPGGRAFGDTQYF. Written as DNA, the CDR3 is TGTGCCAGCAGTGGACCCGGGGGCAGGGCGTTCGGAGATACGCAGTATTTT.

The V and J genes are TRBV25-1 and TRBJ2-3; TRBD1 might be the D (5 bases). Trimming pared 0 bases from V and 5 bases from J, leaving 15 bases between. Germline assignment: CDR1 MGHDK and CDR2 SYGVNS. This CDR3 spans 16 amino acids. The CDR3 nucleotides are TGTGCCAGCAGTGAATATAGGGGAACCGGCGGAGATACGCAGTATTTT. It encodes CASSEYRGTGGDTQYF.

The J gene is TRBJ2-7, the V gene TRBV6-1; 7 bases map to TRBD1. Germline CDR1 and CDR2: MNHNS and SASEGT. The CDR3 consists of 14 residues. V shed 6 bases and J 1 base; nucleotides not matched to a gene: 6. CDR3 DNA: TGTGCCAGCAGAAGCTCGGGACAGTCCTACGAGCAGTACTTC. Protein product: CASRSSGQSYEQYF.

The table lists this clone with a count of one. The chain has TRBV5-6 and TRBJ1-5; maybe TRBD1 (6 bases). CDR3 length equals 15 residues. Per germline, CDR1 SGHDT and CDR2 YYEEEE. Trimming shortened V by 4 bases and J by 0 bases, and 11 bases separated the two germline ends. The CDR3 sequence: CASSQRGASNQPQHF. The CDR3 DNA sequence: TGTGCCAGCAGCCAACGGGGGGCTAGCAATCAGCCCCAGCATTTT.

This chain links TRBV29-1 with TRBJ1-2; no definite D call. Germline V gives CDR1 SQVTM, CDR2 ANQGSEA. The CDR3 runs to 11 residues. The CDR3 is CSCLFNYGYTF. The CDR3 region has the DNA TGCAGTTGCCTCTTTAACTATGGCTACACCTTC.

The chain recombines TRBV2 with TRBJ2-2; D possibly corresponds to TRBD1 (5 bases). V was pared by 6 bases and J by 0 bases, with 8 bases between. The CDR3 totals 14 residues. Germline lookup yields CDR1 SNHLY and CDR2 FYNNEI. The CDR3 protein is CASRKGSNTGELFF. The CDR3 DNA reads TGTGCCAGCAGAAAGGGGTCGAACACCGGGGAGCTGTTTTTT. Variable domain in full (rest from reference TRBV2 and TRBJ2-2): EPEVTQTPSHQVTQMGQEVILRCVPISNHLYFYWYRQILGQKVEFLVSFYNNEISEKSEIFDDQFSVERPDGSNFTLKIRSTKLEDSAMYFCASRKGSNTGELFFGEGSRLTVL.

The chain is built from TRBV9 and TRBJ1-2; the match to TRBD1 covers 10 bases. Germline trimming cut 4 bases from V and 4 bases from J; bases unmatched to any gene: 10. CDR3 length: 16 amino acids. Germline V lookup: CDR1 SGDLS, CDR2 YYNGEE. CDR3 DNA sequence: TGTGCCAGCAGCAACCTAAGACAGGGGGCTGGCTATGGCTACACCTTC. This sequence encodes CASSNLRQGAGYGYTF.

This sequence joins TRBV27 and TRBJ2-7; either TRBD1 or TRBD2 may supply D (5 bases each). CDR1 and CDR2 from the germline V gene are MNHEY and SMNVEV (reference sequence). V shed 6 bases and J shed 7 bases, with 19 bases lying between them. CDR3 size: 14 residues. Written as DNA, the CDR3 is TGTGCCAGCAGGCCGGGGCAGGTTCCGGAAGAGCAGTACTTC. This gives the protein CASRPGQVPEEQYF.

The rearrangement uses TRBV19 and TRBJ2-3, with D perhaps TRBD2 (5 bases). Looked up from germline, CDR1 is LNHDA and CDR2 is SQIVND (reference sequence). V lost 0 bases to trimming and J lost 7 bases, with 20 bases between them. The length of the CDR3 is 17 residues. The CDR3 DNA follows: TGTGCCAGTAGTATAGAGACTGTCCGGGGTGCACGGAATACGCAGTATTTT. Amino acid sequence: CASSIETVRGARNTQYF. The variable domain in full, with the rest retrieved from reference TRBV19 and TRBJ2-3, is DGGITQSPKYLFRKEGQNVTLSCEQNLNHDAMYWYRQDPGQGLRLIYYSQIVNDFQKGDIAEGYSVSREKKESFPLTVTSAQKNPTAFYLCASSIETVRGARNTQYFGPGTRLTVL.

A remark on this clone: The same CDR3 also results from other DNA sequences found in this sample. The chain employs TRBV6-5 and TRBJ2-7; D gene ambiguous. The CDR3 spans 13 residues. Trimming took off 6 bases at V and 2 bases at J, with 11 bases between the two ends. Germline assignment: CDR1 MNHEY and CDR2 SVGAGI. CDR3 residues: CASSPGSPYEQYF. The CDR3 nucleotides are TGTGCCAGCAGCCCTGGATCGCCCTACGAGCAGTACTTC.

This chain uses TRBV9 with TRBJ2-5; D is uncertain. Deletions cut 0 bases from V and 5 bases from J, with 11 bases between. This CDR3 is built from 14 residues. Germline V gene sequence: CDR1 SGDLS, CDR2 YYNGEE. This CDR3 is CASSVDPSGETQYF. For the CDR3, the DNA is TGTGCCAGCAGCGTAGATCCTTCCGGGGAGACCCAGTACTTC.

The chain combines TRBV28 with TRBJ2-5; no firm D call. CDR1 is MDHEN and CDR2 is SYDVKM in the germline V gene. Trimming took off 6 bases at V and 4 bases at J, with 12 bases between the two ends. This CDR3 contains 13 residues. The CDR3 sequence: CASSPPPRETQYF. The DNA for the CDR3 is TGTGCCAGCAGCCCCCCGCCACGAGAGACCCAGTACTTC.

The chain combines TRBV7-2 with TRBJ1-1; 8 bases fit TRBD1. The CDR3 runs 18 residues. Germline V lookup: CDR1 SGHTA, CDR2 FQGNSA. The J segment lost 5 bases and the V segment lost 3 bases, leaving 17 bases of the junction unmatched. The DNA of the CDR3 is TGTGCCAGCAGCTTTTCTGATCTGATCTCAGGGGGCGGGACTGAAGCTTTCTTT. This codes for CASSFSDLISGGGTEAFF.

The chain recombines TRBV7-9 with TRBJ2-1; D is perhaps TRBD2 (6 bases). This CDR3 comprises 15 residues. With 2 bases removed from V and 0 bases from J, the gap between germline ends came to 8 bases. From germline, CDR1 is SEHNR and CDR2 FQNEAQ (reference sequence). The CDR3 region is CASSLWRGSYNEQFF. The CDR3 DNA reads TGTGCCAGCAGCTTATGGCGGGGCTCCTACAATGAGCAGTTCTTC.

V gene TRBV5-6 combines with J gene TRBJ2-3, with D possibly being TRBD2 (7 bases). Germline loops: CDR1 SGHDT, CDR2 YYEEEE. V was cut by 4 bases and J by 2 bases, with 17 bases left in between. The CDR3 length is 16 residues. The CDR3 region has the DNA TGTGCCAGCAGCCGCGGGGGCGAATCCGACACAGATACGCAGTATTTT. This sequence encodes CASSRGGESDTDTQYF.

The chain recombines TRBV18 with TRBJ2-2; D uncertain. Deletions cut 3 bases from V and 0 bases from J, with 8 bases between. The CDR3 is made up of 15 amino acids. Per germline, CDR1 KGHSH and CDR2 LQKENI. CDR3 loop: CASSPSEPNTGELFF. The CDR3 DNA reads as TGTGCCAGCTCACCGAGCGAACCGAACACCGGGGAGCTGTTTTTT.

This chain links TRBV6-1 with TRBJ1-4; D remains ambiguous. The length of the CDR3 is 15 residues. Germline loops: CDR1 MNHNS, CDR2 SASEGT. V was clipped by 2 bases and J by 2 bases, with 9 bases between them. CDR3: CASSELGSTNEKLFF. The CDR3 region has the DNA TGTGCCAGCAGTGAATTGGGGTCGACTAATGAAAAACTGTTTTTT.

The CDR3: CASSERGVAGWSYF. CDR3 in DNA: TGTGCCAGCAGTGAACGGGGGGTGGCGGGGTGGTCGTACTTC. J is TRBJ2-5 and V is TRBV2; 7 bases are a match to TRBD2. V trimming: 2 bases; J trimming: 13 bases; junction bases outside the gene matches: 13. Per germline, CDR1 SNHLY and CDR2 FYNNEI. The CDR3 spans 14 residues.

The chain recombines TRBV28 with TRBJ2-3; 12 nucleotides align to TRBD2. The V gene end was trimmed by 6 bases and the J gene end by 6 bases; junction bases not matched to a gene: 7. From germline, CDR1 is MDHEN and CDR2 SYDVKM. The CDR3 sequence is 15 residues long. The CDR3, as DNA: TGTGCCAGCAGGCCTCTAGCGGGAGGGCAGGATACGCAGTATTTT. It codes for CASRPLAGGQDTQYF. The variable domain in full, completed from reference TRBV28 and TRBJ2-3, reads DVKVTQSSRYLVKRTGEKVFLECVQDMDHENMFWYRQDPGLGLRLIYFSYDVKMKEKGDIPEGYSVSREKKERFSLILESASTNQTSMYLCASRPLAGGQDTQYFGPGTRLTVL.